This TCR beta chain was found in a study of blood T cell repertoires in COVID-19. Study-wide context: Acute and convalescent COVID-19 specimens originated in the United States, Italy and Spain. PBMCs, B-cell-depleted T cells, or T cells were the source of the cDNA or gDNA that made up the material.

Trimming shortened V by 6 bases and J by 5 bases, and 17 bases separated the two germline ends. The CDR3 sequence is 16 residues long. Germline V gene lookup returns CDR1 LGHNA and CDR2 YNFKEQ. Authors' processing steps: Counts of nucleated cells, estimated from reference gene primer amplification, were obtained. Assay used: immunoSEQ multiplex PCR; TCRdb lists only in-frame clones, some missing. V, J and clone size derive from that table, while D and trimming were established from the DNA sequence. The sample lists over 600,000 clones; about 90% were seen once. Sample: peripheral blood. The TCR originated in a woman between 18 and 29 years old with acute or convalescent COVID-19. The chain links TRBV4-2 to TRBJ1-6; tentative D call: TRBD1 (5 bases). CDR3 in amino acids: CASRPQGGVHNSPLHF. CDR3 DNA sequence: TGTGCCAGCAGACCCCAAGGAGGGGTTCATAATTCACCCCTCCACTTT.